The 27 T cell receptor beta chains given below trace back to one sample, sequenced in a study of CD8+ T cells in alopecia areata. The treatment was: oral pan-JAK inhibitor, 5-10 mg twice daily. After isolation, RNA underwent reverse transcription to generate cDNA as the sequencing template. Produced via immunoSEQ multiplex PCR; TCRdb's table is partial and in-frame only. This table holds just under 65,000 clones, 40% to 55% found once. The sample here was CD8+ T cells sorted from blood, taken at roughly week 36, from a patient treated with tofacitinib. The receptors were gathered from a human donor with alopecia areata.

This clone was recorded a few times. DNA for the CDR3: TGTGCCAGCAGCTTAGGACGCGGGACTAGCACAGATACGCAGTATTTT. Translated: CASSLGRGTSTDTQYF. This chain joins TRBV11-2 and TRBJ2-3; D is perhaps TRBD2 (6 bases). The CDR3 sequence is 16 residues long. CDR1 and CDR2 (germline): SGHAT, FQNNGV. Trimming cost V 1 base and J 0 bases, with 11 bases left between them.

The V and J genes are TRBV6-5 and TRBJ2-3, with 8 bases fitting TRBD1. This CDR3 is 15 amino acids long. After removal of 0 bases from V and 4 bases from J, the junction contained 3 bases not matched to a gene. Germline V gene data show CDR1 as MNHEY and CDR2 as SVGAGI. DNA for the CDR3: TGTGCCAGCAGTTACTCCCAGGGGGCCGCAGATACGCAGTATTTT. Translated, it gives CASSYSQGAADTQYF.

The CDR3 bases are TGCGCCAGCAGCCAAGGACAGGGCCCAGATACGCAGTATTTT. Its protein product is CASSQGQGPDTQYF. The chain employs TRBV4-1 and TRBJ2-3; 7 nucleotides match TRBD1. The junction had 2 bases not matched to a gene; V was cut back by 1 base and J by 4 bases. The CDR3 totals 14 residues. Germline CDR1 is MGHRA and CDR2 is YSYEKL.

This clone occurred a few times. The CDR3, as DNA: TGTGCCAGCAGCTTCGGGACTGGGGCCGGGAAAGAAGCTTTCTTT. Translated: CASSFGTGAGKEAFF. J is TRBJ1-1 and V is TRBV7-6, with D perhaps TRBD1 (5 bases). Trimming took 3 bases from V and 8 from J, leaving 19 bases between them. This CDR3 comprises 15 residues. CDR1 and CDR2 from the germline V gene are SGHVS and FNYEAQ.

This clone appeared a few times. V is TRBV4-2 and J is TRBJ2-7; D gene ambiguous. Germline CDR1 LGHNA, CDR2 YNFKEQ. This CDR3 comprises 14 residues. The V gene lost 1 base and the J gene lost 2 bases, with 9 bases spanning the gap. The CDR3 coding sequence is TGTGCCAGCAGCCAAGCAACCCGTCCCTACGAGCAGTACTTC. Protein product: CASSQATRPYEQYF.

The chain recombines TRBV5-1 with TRBJ2-1; D possibly uses TRBD1 or TRBD2 (5 bases each). Trimming stripped 3 bases from V and 4 bases from J, with 26 bases between. The CDR3 consists of 19 residues. Per the germline V gene, CDR1 is SGHRS and CDR2 is YFSETQ. CDR3 region: CASSSPHGTTAAPYNEQFF. The CDR3 DNA sequence: TGCGCCAGCAGCTCGCCCCATGGGACCACCGCCGCTCCGTACAATGAGCAGTTCTTC.

The chain combines TRBV7-9 with TRBJ2-7, with TRBD1 matching over 8 bases. The germline V gene encodes CDR1 SEHNR and CDR2 FQNEAQ (reference sequence). The J segment lost 2 bases and the V segment lost 5 bases, leaving 8 bases of the junction unmatched. This CDR3 has 15 amino acids. Written as DNA, the CDR3 is TGTGCCAGCAGCCCCTCGGGACAGGTGACCTACGAGCAGTACTTC. As protein: CASSPSGQVTYEQYF.

This clone has a single count. The chain joins TRBV6-5 to TRBJ2-7; unclear D gene. Trimming stripped 0 bases from V and 3 bases from J, with 9 bases between. This CDR3 is 14 amino acids long. The germline gives CDR1 MNHEY, CDR2 SVGAGI. The CDR3 coding sequence is TGTGCCAGCAGTTACTCTCCAGCCTACTACGAGCAGTACTTC. It is translated as CASSYSPAYYEQYF.

The CDR3 coding sequence is TGTGCCAGCAGCTCAGGGACACCGGTTGGGAAGGACACTGAAGCTTTCTTT. Translated: CASSSGTPVGKDTEAFF. The chain recombines TRBV5-4 with TRBJ1-1, with D possibly TRBD1 on 6 matching bases. Germline-derived CDR1 and CDR2 are SGHNT and YYREEE (reference sequence). CDR3 length: 17 amino acids. Trimming pared 3 bases from V and 3 bases from J, leaving 21 bases between.

Turning to this clone: A junction boundary mismatches the germline segment, possibly from a read error. The V call is TRBV4-1, the J call TRBJ1-2; D may be TRBD1 (6 bases). The germline V gene has CDR1 MGHRA and CDR2 YSYEKL. The length of the CDR3 is 16 residues. DNA of the CDR3: TGTGCCAGCAGCCAAGATAAAACAGGGCTTTTGGATGGCTACACCTTC. Encoded protein: CASSQDKTGLLDGYTF.

V usage is TRBV7-9 and J usage is TRBJ2-2; D call uncertain. Looked up from germline, CDR1 is SEHNR and CDR2 is FQNEAQ (reference sequence). The CDR3 covers 14 residues. The V end was cut by 0 bases, the J end by 5 bases, with 7 bases between. The CDR3 loop reads CASSLARSTGELFF. For the CDR3, the DNA is TGTGCCAGCAGCTTAGCCAGGTCGACCGGGGAGCTGTTTTTT. Full variable domain (rest looked up from reference TRBV7-9 and TRBJ2-2): DTGVSQNPRHKITKRGQNVTFRCDPISEHNRLYWYRQTLGQGPEFLTYFQNEAQLEKSRLLSDRFSAERPKGSFSTLEIQRTEQGDSAMYLCASSLARSTGELFFGEGSRLTVL.

This clone was observed a few times. The chain has TRBV2 and TRBJ2-2, with 10 bases matching TRBD2. The CDR3 length is 14 residues. J lost 6 bases, V lost 6 bases, and 4 bases had no gene match. CDR1 is SNHLY and CDR2 is FYNNEI in the germline V gene. DNA for the CDR3: TGTGCCAGCAGAGCGGGAGGGGACGCCGGGGAGCTGTTTTTT. Encoded protein: CASRAGGDAGELFF.

There are many counts of this clone. The chain uses TRBV28 and TRBJ1-5; TRBD1 might be the D (6 bases). The germline CDR1 and CDR2 sequences are MDHEN and SYDVKM. The V gene lost 3 bases and the J gene lost 5 bases, with 23 bases spanning the gap. The CDR3 sequence is 18 residues long. The CDR3 coding sequence is TGTGCCAGCAGTTTGGCGACAGGCAAAGGGTTAATGGATCAGCCCCAGCATTTT. This sequence encodes CASSLATGKGLMDQPQHF.

This clone was counted a few times. This CDR3 reads CASSPPAALYNEQFF. The CDR3, as DNA: TGTGCCAGCAGCCCCCCCGCGGCCCTCTACAATGAGCAGTTCTTC. This chain links TRBV11-2 with TRBJ2-1; D gene ambiguous. The length of the CDR3 is 15 residues. Germline CDR1 is SGHAT and CDR2 is FQNNGV. Trimming took off 5 bases at V and 3 bases at J, with 14 bases between the two ends.

The V call is TRBV7-6, the J call TRBJ1-5; D remains unclear. The CDR3 is made up of 12 amino acids. The germline gives CDR1 SGHVS, CDR2 FNYEAQ. V shed 6 bases and J shed 2 bases, with 5 bases lying between them. The DNA for the CDR3 is TGTGCCAGCAGGGTTGGCAATCAGCCCCAGCATTTT. Protein product: CASRVGNQPQHF.

The chain combines TRBV5-1 with TRBJ2-3; 9 nucleotides match TRBD1. The germline V gene encodes CDR1 SGHRS and CDR2 YFSETQ. The CDR3 is made up of 15 amino acids. V lost 3 bases, J lost 6 bases, and 8 bases stayed unmatched. The CDR3 DNA follows: TGCGCCAGCAGCTCATGGGACAGGGCCGGGGATACGCAGTATTTT. This translates into CASSSWDRAGDTQYF.

The chain recombines TRBV29-1 with TRBJ1-2; 8 bases map to TRBD1. Looked up from germline, CDR1 is SQVTM and CDR2 is ANQGSEA. The CDR3 totals 14 residues. V shed 4 bases and J 0 bases; nucleotides not matched to a gene: 4. The DNA for the CDR3 is TGCAGCGTTGTCTCAGGGGGCCCTAACTATGGCTACACCTTC. This codes for CSVVSGGPNYGYTF.

This chain connects TRBV7-9 to TRBJ1-1; D may be TRBD1 (5 bases). Trimming removed 5 bases from V and 6 bases from J, with 19 bases in between. Germline V gives CDR1 SEHNR, CDR2 FQNEAQ (reference sequence). There are 15 residues in the CDR3. CDR3 region: CASSPNSQRGAEAFF. CDR3 coding DNA: TGTGCCAGCAGCCCTAATAGTCAGCGGGGGGCTGAAGCTTTCTTT.

The chain couples TRBV5-6 to TRBJ2-1; 7 nucleotides align to TRBD2. The CDR3 runs to 14 residues. Germline V gene sequence: CDR1 SGHDT, CDR2 YYEEEE. With 4 bases clipped from V and 4 bases from J, the junction kept 5 bases outside the gene matches. This CDR3 reads CASSPRTRYNEQFF. CDR3 sequence (DNA): TGTGCCAGCAGCCCCCGGACTAGATACAATGAGCAGTTCTTC.

The rearrangement uses TRBV28 and TRBJ1-1, with D possibly being TRBD1 (5 bases). From germline, CDR1 is MDHEN and CDR2 SYDVKM. Trimming removed 2 bases from V and 0 bases from J, with 13 bases in between. CDR3 length equals 16 residues. The CDR3 DNA is TGTGCCAGCAGTTTACCCCCACAGGTCCTGAACACTGAAGCTTTCTTT. Its protein is CASSLPPQVLNTEAFF.

This clone was recorded once. J is TRBJ2-5 and V is TRBV28, with D perhaps TRBD2 (7 bases). Germline assignment: CDR1 MDHEN and CDR2 SYDVKM. This CDR3 comprises 16 residues. Trimming removed 1 base at V and 4 bases at J, with 16 bases between. The CDR3 nucleotides are TGTGCCAGCAGTTTATCCCCCGGGGGGCTGCGAGAGACCCAGTACTTC. Translation gives CASSLSPGGLRETQYF.

This rearrangement joins TRBV30 to TRBJ2-1, with D unresolved. The CDR3 loop spans 17 amino acids. Germline V CDR1 and CDR2: GTSNPN, SVGIG (reference sequence). V lost 0 bases and J 8 bases, leaving 23 bases between the germline ends. DNA for the CDR3: TGTGCCTGGAGTGTACCCTCCCGCCGGGCCCCCCCGGATGAGCAGTTCTTC. As protein: CAWSVPSRRAPPDEQFF.

The chain carries TRBV7-9 and TRBJ2-1; D might be TRBD1 or TRBD2, each matching 5 bases. This CDR3 is built from 10 residues. Germline values: CDR1 SEHNR, CDR2 FQNEAQ (reference sequence). The ends were cut back, 11 bases at V and 8 bases at J, with 10 bases in the middle. The CDR3 loop reads CARDPHEQFF. In DNA form, the CDR3 reads TGTGCCCGGGACCCACATGAGCAGTTCTTC. The whole variable domain, remainder taken from reference TRBV7-9 and TRBJ2-1, is DTGVSQNPRHKITKRGQNVTFRCDPISEHNRLYWYRQTLGQGPEFLTYFQNEAQLEKSRLLSDRFSAERPKGSFSTLEIQRTEQGDSAMYLCARDPHEQFFGPGTRLTVL.

The chain joins TRBV27 to TRBJ1-5, with D unclear. CDR3 length: 12 residues. CDR1 and CDR2 (germline): MNHEY, SMNVEV (reference sequence). Trimming removed 6 bases from V and 4 bases from J, with 7 bases in between. CDR3 sequence (DNA): TGTGCCAGCAGAACAATGAATCAGCCCCAGCATTTT. This encodes CASRTMNQPQHF.

This clone was recorded only once. CDR3: CSVVQGGQGGNTIYF. The CDR3 DNA is TGCAGCGTGGTCCAGGGGGGGCAGGGTGGAAACACCATATATTTT. This chain joins TRBV29-1 and TRBJ1-3; TRBD1 matches 7 bases. V lost 6 bases, J lost 3 bases, and 11 bases stayed unmatched. Looked up from germline, CDR1 is SQVTM and CDR2 is ANQGSEA. CDR3 size: 15 residues.

In this sample, this clone turned up a few times. The V call is TRBV18, the J call TRBJ2-3; D is possibly TRBD1 or TRBD2 (5 bases each). Trimming removed 3 bases at V and 4 bases at J, with 14 bases between. This CDR3 spans 15 amino acids. CDR1 is KGHSH and CDR2 is LQKENI in the germline V gene. The CDR3 DNA follows: TGTGCCAGCTCACCTGAGGGGCGCACCCCAGATACGCAGTATTTT. Its translation is CASSPEGRTPDTQYF.

This clone was detected only a few times. This sequence joins TRBV30 and TRBJ2-4; perhaps TRBD2 as D (5 bases). This CDR3 has 14 residues. The V end was cut by 0 bases, the J end by 9 bases, with 15 bases between. The V gene's germline CDR1 is GTSNPN and CDR2 SVGIG (reference sequence). Here the CDR3 reads CAWSVRGDDRIQYF. DNA for the CDR3: TGTGCCTGGAGTGTACGGGGAGACGATCGCATTCAGTACTTC.